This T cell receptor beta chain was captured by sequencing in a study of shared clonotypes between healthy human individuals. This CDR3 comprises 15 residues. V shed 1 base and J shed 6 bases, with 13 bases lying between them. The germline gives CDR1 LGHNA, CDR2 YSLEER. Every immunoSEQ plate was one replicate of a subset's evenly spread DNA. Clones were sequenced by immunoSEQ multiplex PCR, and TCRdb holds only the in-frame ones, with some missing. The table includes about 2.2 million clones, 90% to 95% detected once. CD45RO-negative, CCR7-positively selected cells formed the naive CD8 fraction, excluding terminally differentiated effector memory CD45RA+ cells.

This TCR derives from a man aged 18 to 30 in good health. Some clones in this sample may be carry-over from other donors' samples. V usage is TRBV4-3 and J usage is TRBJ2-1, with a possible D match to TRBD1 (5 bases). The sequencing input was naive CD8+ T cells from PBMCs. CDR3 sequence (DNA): TGCGCCAGCAGCCAAGGTTCAGGGTGGGTCAATGAGCAGTTCTTC. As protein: CASSQGSGWVNEQFF.